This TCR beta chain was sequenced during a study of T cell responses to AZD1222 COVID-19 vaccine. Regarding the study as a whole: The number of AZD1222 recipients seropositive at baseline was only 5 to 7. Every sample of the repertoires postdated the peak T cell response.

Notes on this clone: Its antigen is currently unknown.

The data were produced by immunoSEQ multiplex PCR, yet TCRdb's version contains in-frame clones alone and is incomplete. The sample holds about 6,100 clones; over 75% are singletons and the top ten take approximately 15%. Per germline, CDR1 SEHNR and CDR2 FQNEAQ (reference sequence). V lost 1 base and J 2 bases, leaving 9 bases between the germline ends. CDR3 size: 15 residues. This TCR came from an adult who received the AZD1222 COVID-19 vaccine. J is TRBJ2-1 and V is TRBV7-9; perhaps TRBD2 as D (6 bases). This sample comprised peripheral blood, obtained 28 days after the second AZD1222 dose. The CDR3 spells CASSLGDWTYNEQFF. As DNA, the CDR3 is TGTGCCAGCAGCTTAGGGGACTGGACCTACAATGAGCAGTTCTTC.